The clone carrying this T cell receptor (beta chain) was detected only a few times. TRB was amplified from about 260-540 ng of blood genomic DNA. The V and J ends lost 6 bases and 9 bases respectively, with 18 bases between them. CDR3 length: 15 amino acids. Germline-derived CDR1 and CDR2 are SGHNT and YENEEA. BIOMED2 TRB-A/B primer pools were used in multiplex TRB PCR. Via MiXCR, TCRdb re-called the multiplex PCR reads, giving one row per CDR3 protein. The repertoire holds 20,000 to 25,000 distinct CDR3 sequences, with 25% to 35% as singletons. The data originate from a study of T and B cells in COVID-19 patients. Study-wide context: COVID-19 patients gave peripheral blood either during active infection or after recovery.

Material for sequencing was blood. This receptor was taken from a human donor who had recovered from COVID-19. This chain uses TRBV11-3 with TRBJ1-6; D remains unclear. CDR3 amino acids: CASRRWGAGGSPLHF. The CDR3 bases are TGTGCCAGCAGACGCTGGGGTGCCGGCGGTTCACCCCTCCACTTT.